This T cell receptor beta chain was recorded in a study of cytomegalovirus exposure and HLA in healthy donors. Overall study: T cells numbering about 179 million yielded approximately 100 million unique TCR beta sequences in an earlier analysis.

Germline loops: CDR1 SNHLY, CDR2 FYNNEI. The CDR3 sequence is 15 residues long. V was pared by 6 bases and J by 1 base, with 7 bases of the junction left unmatched. PCR amplification relied on 60 Vbeta primers (plus 13 Jbeta primers). TCRdb keeps only in-frame clones here, not all; method: immunoSEQ multiplex PCR. The table includes around 300,000 clones, 65% to 85% detected once. Sample: PBMCs. V is TRBV2 and J is TRBJ1-1; 8 nucleotides align to TRBD1. The receptor was derived from a female donor in good health and CMV-seronegative. CDR3 nucleotides: TGTGCCAGCAGGGGGCAGGGGGCCAAGAACACTGAAGCTTTCTTT. Translation gives CASRGQGAKNTEAFF.